This is a list of T cell receptor beta chains from one sample in a study of regulatory T cells in long-lasting Graves disease. TCRdb redid the calling of the multiplex PCR reads with MiXCR, one entry per CDR3 protein. The sample records approximately 560,000 distinct CDR3 sequences, more than 15% being singletons. The same data also contributed to another study, on T cells in Graves' hyperthyroidism and ophthalmopathy.

The sequencing here drew on peripheral blood mononuclear cells (PBMCs), taken at new diagnosis, from a patient treated with antithyroid drugs. These receptors were collected from a man between 18 and 35 years old with Graves disease. Each CDR3 is given with its conserved first and last residue. Each record gives: D gene, J gene, V gene, clone size, CDR3 DNA, CDR3 protein. A D gene is named only where the DNA matches it firmly. Not every row has a clone size; where given, it reads once, few, many or a size class.

NA	TRBJ1-4	TRBV6-2/TRBV6-3	few	TGTGCCAGCACAGGGAGCCCTAATGAAAAACTGTTTTTT	CASTGSPNEKLFF
TRBD1	TRBJ2-1	TRBV2	many	TGTGCCAGCAGTGCAGGACAGGGGATAGGCAATGAGCAGTTCTTC	CASSAGQGIGNEQFF
NA	TRBJ2-5	TRBV5-8	NA	TGTGCCAGCAGCTCACAGGGAAATCAAGAGACCCAGTACTTC	CASSSQGNQETQYF
NA	TRBJ2-7	TRBV6-1	many	TGTGCCAGCAGTGCAGACAGGTTCCCTACCTACGAGCAGTACTTC	CASSADRFPTYEQYF
NA	TRBJ2-1	TRBV5-1	few	TGCGCCAGCAGCTTGGACCAGGGAGGCTACAATGAGCAGTTCTTC	CASSLDQGGYNEQFF
NA	TRBJ1-1	TRBV7-9	many	TGTGCCAGCAGCTTTTGGGCAGGGTTGAACACTGAAGCTTTCTTT	CASSFWAGLNTEAFF
NA	TRBJ1-2	TRBV5-5	NA	TGTGCCAGCAGCTCCCTGCGGGGAGGCTATGGCTACACCTTC	CASSSLRGGYGYTF
NA	TRBJ2-2	TRBV6-1	many	TGTGCCAGCAGTGAGTCGCCCGCTAACACCGGGGAGCTGTTTTTT	CASSESPANTGELFF
NA	TRBJ2-5	TRBV27	many	TGTGCCAGCAGTTTATCGAGGTCGGTAGTTGGTGAGACCCAGTACTTC	CASSLSRSVVGETQYF
NA	TRBJ1-5	TRBV15	few	TGTGCCACCAGCAGAGACCTCAATCAACCCCAGCATTTT	CATSRDLNQPQHF
NA	TRBJ2-3	TRBV6-5	NA	TGTGCCAGCAGTTATTCGAGGTACACAGATACGCAGTATTTT	CASSYSRYTDTQYF
NA	TRBJ2-3	TRBV29-1	NA	TGCAGCGTGAAGGGGGTTAGCACAGATACGCAGTATTTT	CSVKGVSTDTQYF
TRBD1	TRBJ1-5	TRBV10-3	many	TGTGCCATCAGTCCGGAACCGGGACAGGGAGTTGTGCATTTT	CAISPEPGQGVVHF
NA	TRBJ1-4	TRBV5-5	few	TGTGCCAGTAGAGTTGCAACTAATGAAAAACTGTTTTTT	CASRVATNEKLFF
TRBD2	TRBJ2-3	TRBV29-1	few	TGCAGCGTTGGTGTGATGCGGGAGCCCCCAGATACGCAGTATTTT	CSVGVMREPPDTQYF
NA	TRBJ1-3	TRBV7-9	few	TGTGCCAGCAGCTCCCACGCGGCTGGAAACACCATATATTTT	CASSSHAAGNTIYF
TRBD2	TRBJ2-1	TRBV28	many	TGTGCCAGCAGTCCCCTAGCAGCGGGGACCTACAATGAGCAGTTCTTC	CASSPLAAGTYNEQFF
TRBD1	TRBJ2-3	TRBV6-4	NA	TGTGCCAGCAGTGACGGGACAGGGGGCACAGATACGCAGTATTTT	CASSDGTGGTDTQYF
TRBD2	TRBJ2-7	TRBV5-1	few	TGCGCCAGCAGCCTAGGACTAGCGGACAAGCAGTACTTC	CASSLGLADKQYF
NA	TRBJ2-5	TRBV11-1	many	TGTGCCAGCAGCTTAAGTATGGGGACGGAGACCCAGTACTTC	CASSLSMGTETQYF
NA	TRBJ2-7	TRBV27	NA	TGTGCCAGCAGTTCGTTCCGGGACGGCCCCTACGAGCAGTACTTC	CASSSFRDGPYEQYF
NA	TRBJ1-3	TRBV3-1	few	TGTGCCAGCAGCCAAGTTTCTGACTCTGGAAACACCATATATTTT	CASSQVSDSGNTIYF
NA	TRBJ1-2	TRBV7-9	NA	TGTGCCAGCAGCCCTGACGTAAACGCTAACTATGGCTACACCTTC	CASSPDVNANYGYTF
TRBD2	TRBJ2-1	TRBV20-1	NA	TGCAGTGCTAGAGAGGGGACTAGCGGGAGGTACAATGAGCAGTTCTTC	CSAREGTSGRYNEQFF
TRBD1	TRBJ2-7	TRBV20-1	many	TGCAGTGCACCCCCAGGGCCGACAGGGCCATCCTACGAGCAGTACTTC	CSAPPGPTGPSYEQYF
NA	TRBJ2-1	TRBV30	NA	TGTGCCTGTTATGGGCAAAGTAAAGGGGGCAATGAGCAGTTCTTC	CACYGQSKGGNEQFF
NA	TRBJ2-7	TRBV2	many	TGTGCCAGCAAGGGGGAACGGATCTACGAGCAGTACTTC	CASKGERIYEQYF
TRBD1	TRBJ2-2	TRBV28	NA	TGTGCCAGCAGCCGCCTTGGACAGGCGAACACCGGGGAGCTGTTTTTT	CASSRLGQANTGELFF
TRBD1	TRBJ2-7	TRBV6-5	few	TGTGCCAGCAGTTACTCCGGCCAACGACAGGGAAGTATATCCTACGAGCAGTACTTC	CASSYSGQRQGSISYEQYF
NA	TRBJ2-7	TRBV5-1	many	TGCGCCAGCAGCCAGGCCTGGGGGTACGAGCAGTACTTC	CASSQAWGYEQYF
NA	TRBJ1-1	TRBV19	many	TGTGCCAGTAGTCAACAACAGGCGTTCAACACTGAAGCTTTCTTT	CASSQQQAFNTEAFF
NA	TRBJ1-1	TRBV30	many	TGTGCCTGGACACAGACACAAAACACTGAAGCTTTCTTT	CAWTQTQNTEAFF
TRBD2	TRBJ2-2	TRBV19	few	TGTGCCACCAGACTAGCGGGAGGGCCGATCACCGGGGAGCTGTTTTTT	CATRLAGGPITGELFF
NA	TRBJ2-4	TRBV19	NA	TGTGCCAGTAGTCCGGGACGGGGCATTCAGTACTTC	CASSPGRGIQYF
NA	TRBJ2-7	TRBV27	NA	TGTGCCAGCAGTCCATGGGAAGAGTCCTACGAGCAGTACTTC	CASSPWEESYEQYF
NA	TRBJ2-3	TRBV4-1	NA	TGCGCCAGCAGCCAAGACTCCTTTACAGATACGCAGTATTTT	CASSQDSFTDTQYF
NA	TRBJ2-1	TRBV5-1	NA	TGCGCCAGCAGCCGGGGACCCACAAACAATGAGCAGTTCTTC	CASSRGPTNNEQFF
TRBD1	TRBJ1-1	TRBV19	NA	TGTGCCAGTAGTCACGAGACAGGGTCTAAAGCTTTCTTT	CASSHETGSKAFF
TRBD2	TRBJ2-3	TRBV7-3	many	TGTGCCAGCAGCCTCCACGCGGGAGGTGCGGATACGCAGTATTTT	CASSLHAGGADTQYF
NA	TRBJ2-1	TRBV30	many	TGTGCCTGGGGACCGCAAACAAATGAGCAGTTCTTC	CAWGPQTNEQFF
NA	TRBJ2-5	TRBV9	many	TGTGCCAGCAGCGTAGAGAACGAAGAGACCCAGTACTTC	CASSVENEETQYF
NA	TRBJ2-1	TRBV3-1	many	TGTGCCAGCAGCCAAGGCTCTAGCTCCCTAGGGTGGAAGCAGTTCTTC	CASSQGSSSLGWKQFF
NA	TRBJ2-3	TRBV10-3	few	TGTGCCATCAGTGAGTTGCGGGGCGGGAAATCAGATACGCAGTATTTT	CAISELRGGKSDTQYF
NA	TRBJ2-3	TRBV20-1	NA	TGCAGTGCTAGACCTCAACTAGTGTGGTTGACAGATACGCAGTATTTT	CSARPQLVWLTDTQYF
NA	TRBJ2-7	TRBV20-1	few	TGCAGTGCTAGAGATGGACGGGGGTACTACGAGCAGTACTTC	CSARDGRGYYEQYF
TRBD2	TRBJ2-1	TRBV7-9	many	TGTGCCAGCAGCTCAGTTGGGACTAGTACAACCTACAATGAGCAGTTCTTC	CASSSVGTSTTYNEQFF
NA	TRBJ2-5	TRBV5-1	NA	TGCGCCAGCAGCGTGCGACACCTGCAAGAGACCCAGTACTTC	CASSVRHLQETQYF
NA	TRBJ2-3	TRBV19	NA	TGTGCCAGTAGTATAGGGGGTGGGAGGCCAGATACGCAGTATTTT	CASSIGGGRPDTQYF
TRBD2	TRBJ2-5	TRBV27	many	TGTGCCAGCGCAGCGGGACCACAAGAGACCCAGTACTTC	CASAAGPQETQYF
TRBD2	TRBJ2-1	TRBV20-1	few	TGCAGTGCAGTAGCGGGAGTATACAATGAGCAGTTCTTC	CSAVAGVYNEQFF
TRBD2	TRBJ2-7	TRBV5-5	few	TGTGCCAGCAGTCACGGACTAGCGGGAGTCGTGATCTACGAGCAGTACTTC	CASSHGLAGVVIYEQYF
NA	TRBJ1-1	TRBV20-1	many	TGCAGTGCTAGAGATCGGGGCGGTTTGAACACTGAAGCTTTCTTT	CSARDRGGLNTEAFF
NA	TRBJ2-7	TRBV27	many	TGTGCCAGCAGTTTAATTTATTCGGGGCCCTACGAGCAGTACTTC	CASSLIYSGPYEQYF
TRBD2	TRBJ2-7	TRBV27	many	TGTGCCACGGGACTAGCGGGAGTCTCCGAGCAGTACTTC	CATGLAGVSEQYF
TRBD1	TRBJ1-4	TRBV7-9	many	TGTGCCAGCAGCTTGACAGGGGAGGCTGAAAAACTGTTTTTT	CASSLTGEAEKLFF
TRBD2	TRBJ2-3	TRBV28	many	TGTGCCAGCATCGGGCTAGCGGGAGCGGCAGATACGCAGTATTTT	CASIGLAGAADTQYF
NA	TRBJ2-6	TRBV24-1	many	TGTGCCACCGCTCCTGGTTACGGGGCCAACGTCCTGACTTTC	CATAPGYGANVLTF
TRBD1	TRBJ1-4	TRBV5-1	many	TGCGCCAGCAGCCCGGACAGGGCTAATGAAAAACTGTTTTTT	CASSPDRANEKLFF
NA	TRBJ2-1	TRBV20-1	few	TGCAGTGGGCGTTGGTCGATCCGGGACAATGAGCAGTTCTTC	CSGRWSIRDNEQFF